A selection of T cell receptor beta chains follows, all from one sample in a study of blood T cell repertoires in COVID-19. TCRdb's table, derived via immunoSEQ multiplex PCR, lists solely in-frame clones and lacks some. Of approximately 300,000 clones in the sample, around 87% were seen once. Sequenced sample: peripheral blood. These receptors came from a man aged 45-65 years with active or convalescent COVID-19. CDR3s include the opening cysteine and the closing phenylalanine or tryptophan. Each record gives: J gene, D gene, V gene, clone size, CDR3 protein, CDR3 DNA. A D gene is named only where the DNA matches it firmly. Size tells how often a clone was seen (once, few, many) or the class of an expanded clone, and some rows leave it out.

>TRBJ2-7|TRBD2|TRBV2|NA
CASSYTSGLYEQYF
TGTGCCAGCAGCTACACTAGCGGACTCTACGAGCAGTACTTC
>TRBJ2-2|NA|TRBV7-2|NA
CASSPPGGANTGELFF
TGTGCCAGCAGCCCGCCGGGGGGCGCGAACACCGGGGAGCTGTTTTTT
>TRBJ2-1|TRBD2|TRBV19|NA
CASSIGLAGVDEQFF
TGTGCCAGTAGTATAGGACTAGCGGGAGTTGATGAGCAGTTCTTC
>TRBJ2-5|NA|TRBV6-2/TRBV6-3|NA
CASSTPSDAQETQYF
TGTGCCAGCAGTACACCGAGCGACGCCCAAGAGACCCAGTACTTC
>TRBJ2-3|NA|TRBV27|NA
CASSLGARTDTQYF
TGTGCCAGCAGTTTAGGAGCACGCACAGATACGCAGTATTTT
>TRBJ2-1|NA|TRBV20-1|NA
CSAKRGNEQFF
TGCAGTGCTAAAAGGGGCAATGAGCAGTTCTTC
>TRBJ2-1|NA|TRBV5-1|NA
CASSLASSSYNEQFF
TGCGCCAGCAGCTTGGCCAGTTCTTCCTACAATGAGCAGTTCTTC
>TRBJ1-1|NA|TRBV19|NA
CASSMQNMNTEAFF
TGTGCCAGTAGTATGCAGAATATGAACACTGAAGCTTTCTTT
>TRBJ2-3|NA|TRBV30|NA
CAWSDIGLTDTQYF
TGTGCCTGGAGTGACATCGGACTCACAGATACGCAGTATTTT
>TRBJ2-6|NA|TRBV7-2|NA
CASSPLYGQSSGANVLTF
TGTGCCAGCAGCCCGTTGTATGGACAGTCCTCTGGGGCCAACGTCCTGACTTTC
>TRBJ2-3|TRBD1|TRBV7-8|NA
CASSRVPGQVTQYF
TGTGCCAGCAGCCGAGTCCCGGGACAGGTCACGCAGTATTTT
>TRBJ2-7|NA|TRBV7-8|few
CASSVDREGYEQYF
TGTGCCAGCAGCGTAGACAGGGAGGGATACGAGCAGTACTTC
>TRBJ2-1|TRBD2|TRBV6-5|NA
CASCGDAGGPDEQFF
TGTGCCAGCTGCGGGGATGCGGGGGGGCCAGATGAGCAGTTCTTC
>TRBJ2-1|NA|TRBV5-1|NA
CASSLFGNEQFF
TGCGCCAGCAGCTTGTTCGGCAATGAGCAGTTCTTC
>TRBJ1-2|NA|TRBV5-5|NA
CASSIAGSPYYGYTF
TGTGCCAGCAGCATCGCCGGGTCTCCCTACTATGGCTACACCTTC
>TRBJ2-3|TRBD1|TRBV28|NA
CASSFGTGTDTQYF
TGTGCCAGCAGTTTCGGGACAGGGACAGATACGCAGTATTTT
>TRBJ1-2|NA|TRBV5-1|NA
CASSPTRDYGYTF
TGCGCCAGCAGCCCTACCAGGGACTATGGCTACACCTTC
>TRBJ2-3|TRBD1|TRBV6-2/TRBV6-3|NA
CASSYSPDRTNTDTQYF
TGTGCCAGCAGTTACTCCCCGGACAGGACCAACACAGATACGCAGTATTTT